Below are 32 T cell receptor beta chains sequenced from a single sample in a study of blood T cell repertoires in COVID-19. TCRdb keeps only in-frame clones here, not all; method: immunoSEQ multiplex PCR. This repertoire shows 40,000 to 65,000 clones, around 80% found once; its top ten account for just under 15%. The sequencing input was peripheral blood. Source of these receptors: a human donor with active or convalescent COVID-19. The donor label of this sample is uncertain.

The gene calls are TRBV11-2 and TRBJ2-5, with D possibly matching TRBD2 (6 bases). V lost 7 bases to trimming and J lost 8 bases, with 11 bases between them. The length of the CDR3 is 11 residues. Germline CDR1 reads SGHAT; CDR2 reads FQNNGV. CDR3 nucleotides: TGTGCCAGCACCCCCGGGGGAACCCAGTACTTC. Encoded protein: CASTPGGTQYF.

The chain links TRBV7-2 to TRBJ2-7, with 9 nucleotides matching TRBD2. CDR3 size: 15 residues. Germline V lookup: CDR1 SGHTA, CDR2 FQGNSA. J gave up 2 bases and V 0 bases, and 2 bases lay outside the gene matches. The CDR3, as DNA: TGTGCCAGCAGCTTAGCTAGCGGGAGAACCTACGAGCAGTACTTC. This gives the protein CASSLASGRTYEQYF.

The rearrangement links TRBV5-6 to TRBJ2-5, with 9 bases that match TRBD1. With V trimmed by 4 bases and J by 5 bases, 12 bases remained unmatched. This CDR3 spans 16 amino acids. The germline gives CDR1 SGHDT, CDR2 YYEEEE. The CDR3 DNA reads TGTGCCAGCAGCAGTCCGGGACAGGGAGGGCGGGAGACCCAGTACTTC. Translated, it gives CASSSPGQGGRETQYF.

This sequence joins TRBV7-3 and TRBJ2-1; 9 nucleotides line up with TRBD2. CDR1 and CDR2 (germline): SGHTA, FQGTGA. The CDR3 extends over 15 amino acids. V shed 4 bases and J 5 bases; nucleotides not matched to a gene: 6. The CDR3 DNA is TGTGCCAGCAGCTACGTAGCGGGAGCCGACAATGAGCAGTTCTTC. Translating it yields CASSYVAGADNEQFF.

The V call is TRBV6-6, the J call TRBJ2-7, with TRBD2 matching over 7 bases. The CDR3 has 13 residues. The J segment lost 3 bases and the V segment lost 6 bases, leaving 5 bases of the junction unmatched. Germline V gives CDR1 MNHNY, CDR2 SVGAGI (reference sequence). This CDR3 reads CASRRERGYEQYF. As DNA, the CDR3 is TGTGCCAGCAGGAGGGAGCGGGGCTACGAGCAGTACTTC.

V and J are TRBV21-1 and TRBJ2-4; the listed D gene, TRBD2, was not tested against the DNA. TRBV21-1 is flagged as a pseudogene. The CDR3 contains 17 residues. The CDR3 nucleotides are TGTGCCAGCAGTGGGGTCGGGCGGGAGGTTAAGGGAGCCATTCAGTACTTC. This sequence encodes CASSGVGREVKGAIQYF.

The chain joins TRBV25-1 to TRBJ2-1, with D maybe TRBD2 (6 bases). Germline V gene sequence: CDR1 MGHDK, CDR2 SYGVNS. V shed 6 bases and J shed 8 bases, with 17 bases lying between them. This CDR3 region has 14 residues. CDR3 residues: CASRAPFGSDEQFF. CDR3 DNA: TGTGCCAGCAGGGCTCCTTTCGGGAGCGATGAGCAGTTCTTC. The entire variable domain, with the rest obtained from reference TRBV25-1 and TRBJ2-1, is as follows: EADIYQTPRYLVIGTGKKITLECSQTMGHDKMYWYQQDPGMELHLIHYSYGVNSTEKGDLSSESTVSRIRTEHFPLTLESARPSHTSQYLCASRAPFGSDEQFFGPGTRLTVL.

This chain connects TRBV30 to TRBJ1-1; D is unresolved. The CDR3 runs to 16 residues. Germline CDR1 and CDR2: GTSNPN and SVGIG (reference sequence). V dropped 0 bases and J dropped 5 bases, with 19 bases sitting between them. The CDR3 region is CAWSVRRAVGITEAFF. The CDR3 DNA sequence: TGTGCCTGGAGTGTACGGCGGGCGGTGGGTATTACTGAAGCTTTCTTT.

The V gene is TRBV2, the J gene TRBJ2-5; tentative D call: TRBD1 (6 bases). Trimming cost V 5 bases and J 0 bases, with 16 bases left between them. The V gene's germline CDR1 is SNHLY and CDR2 FYNNEI. The CDR3 loop spans 16 amino acids. The CDR3 coding sequence is TGTGCCAGCAGTACCAGGGGTTCCCCGTACCAAGAGACCCAGTACTTC. It specifies CASSTRGSPYQETQYF.

The chain links TRBV5-1 to TRBJ2-7, with 8 nucleotides matching TRBD1. V gave up 4 bases and J gave up 5 bases; unmatched junction bases: 8. The CDR3 has 14 amino acids. The V gene's germline CDR1 is SGHRS and CDR2 YFSETQ. CDR3 in amino acids: CASSPDRAGHEQYF. For the CDR3, the DNA is TGCGCCAGCAGCCCGGACAGGGCAGGGCACGAGCAGTACTTC.

The rearrangement joins TRBV7-3 to TRBJ2-6; 10 bases align to TRBD1. This CDR3 has 18 amino acids. CDR1 and CDR2 (germline): SGHTA, FQGTGA. Germline trimming cut 5 bases from V and 2 bases from J; bases unmatched to any gene: 9. This CDR3 is CASSRTGTGDAGANVLTF. The DNA of the CDR3 is TGTGCCAGCAGCCGGACCGGGACAGGGGACGCTGGGGCCAACGTCCTGACTTTC.

The CDR3 DNA sequence: TGTGCCAGCAGCAGCCAGGGCAATGAGCAGTTCTTC. Translating gives CASSSQGNEQFF. J is TRBJ2-1 and V is TRBV11-3; D perhaps matches TRBD1 (5 bases). The CDR3 loop spans 12 amino acids. Germline V CDR1 and CDR2: SGHNT, YENEEA. With 5 bases removed from V and 6 bases from J, the gap between germline ends came to 8 bases.

The chain is built from TRBV9 and TRBJ1-1; TRBD1 matches 7 bases. Per the germline V gene, CDR1 is SGDLS and CDR2 is YYNGEE. Trimming took 4 bases from V and 5 from J; bases not matched to a gene: 8. The CDR3 has 14 amino acids. CDR3 amino acids: CASSSRGKGTEAFF. CDR3 nucleotides: TGTGCCAGCAGCTCCAGGGGGAAGGGAACTGAAGCTTTCTTT. The whole variable domain, filled in from reference TRBV9 and TRBJ1-1, reads DSGVTQTPKHLITATGQRVTLRCSPRSGDLSVYWYQQSLDQGLQFLIQYYNGEERAKGNILERFSAQQFPDLHSELNLSSLELGDSALYFCASSSRGKGTEAFFGQGTRLTVV.

The CDR3 nucleotides are TGTGCAAAAGCTAACAGTTACTATGGCTACACCTTC. Protein: CAKANSYYGYTF. The chain links TRBV30 to TRBJ1-2; no reliable D call. Germline CDR1 reads GTSNPN; CDR2 reads SVGIG (reference sequence). CDR3 size: 12 residues.

This clone appeared a single time. V usage is TRBV12-3 or TRBV12-4 and J usage is TRBJ1-2, with 8 bases that match TRBD1. The CDR3 is 13 residues long. The J segment lost 8 bases and the V segment lost 3 bases, leaving 5 bases of the junction unmatched. The DNA of the CDR3 is TGTGCCAGCAGTTTCCAGGGGGCTAGCGGCTACACCTTC. Translated: CASSFQGASGYTF.

This clone was detected only once. CDR3 DNA sequence: TGTGCCAGCAGCCACCTAGGACTAGGAGGGTACGAGCAGTACTTC. Amino acids: CASSHLGLGGYEQYF. V is TRBV14 and J is TRBJ2-7; TRBD2 agrees at 7 bases. The V segment lost 3 bases and the J segment 4 bases; nucleotides outside the gene matches: 9. Germline CDR1 is SGHDN and CDR2 is FVKESK. This CDR3 contains 15 residues.

This clone was counted a single time. The chain combines TRBV21-1 with TRBJ2-1; TRBD1 reflects the table's D call only, with no check against the DNA. TRBV21-1 is reported as a pseudogene. The CDR3 covers 14 residues. CDR3 DNA sequence: TGTGCCAGCAGCCAGGGTAACTCCTACAATGAGCAGTTCTTC. This encodes CASSQGNSYNEQFF.

This chain links TRBV4-2 with TRBJ2-3; D possibly corresponds to TRBD2 (6 bases). The CDR3 is made up of 16 amino acids. Looked up from germline, CDR1 is LGHNA and CDR2 is YNFKEQ. With 5 bases removed from V and 4 bases from J, the gap between germline ends came to 19 bases. CDR3 nucleotide sequence: TGTGCCAGCAGCGCAAGATTATCCCGCGGGGCAGATACGCAGTATTTT. Amino acids: CASSARLSRGADTQYF.

V gene TRBV21-1 combines with J gene TRBJ1-5; whether TRBD1, the table's D call, matches the DNA was not checked. TRBV21-1 is classified as a pseudogene. The CDR3 has 16 amino acids. CDR3 nucleotide sequence: TGTGCCAGCAACAACGATCCGGGACAGGGGTTCCAGCCCCAGCATTTT. It is translated as CASNNDPGQGFQPQHF.

The rearrangement joins TRBV7-3 to TRBJ2-7; 9 nucleotides agree with TRBD1. The V gene end was trimmed by 3 bases and the J gene end by 3 bases; junction bases not matched to a gene: 6. This CDR3 is 15 amino acids long. Germline V gives CDR1 SGHTA, CDR2 FQGTGA. The CDR3 nucleotides are TGTGCCAGCAGCTTGACAGGGGGGCTAGACTACGAGCAGTACTTC. Translating gives CASSLTGGLDYEQYF.

This chain joins TRBV5-1 and TRBJ2-3; the D is unclear. The CDR3 is made up of 14 amino acids. V lost 2 bases to trimming and J lost 0 bases, with 7 bases between them. Per germline, CDR1 SGHRS and CDR2 YFSETQ. CDR3 sequence (DNA): TGCGCCAGCAGCTTCGGTTTGAGCACAGATACGCAGTATTTT. This sequence encodes CASSFGLSTDTQYF.

This chain links TRBV19 with TRBJ2-1; TRBD1 agrees at 11 bases. The CDR3 has 16 amino acids. The germline V gene encodes CDR1 LNHDA and CDR2 SQIVND (reference sequence). With 3 bases clipped from V and 8 bases from J, the junction kept 9 bases outside the gene matches. The CDR3 DNA follows: TGTGCCAGTAGTATTGACCGGAGGACAGGGGGCTATGAGCAGTTCTTC. Its protein is CASSIDRRTGGYEQFF.

The genes are TRBV24-1 and TRBJ1-1, with 12 positions matching TRBD1. CDR1 and CDR2 from the germline V gene are KGHDR and SFDVKD. After removal of 9 bases from V and 3 bases from J, the junction contained 7 bases not matched to a gene. CDR3 length: 15 amino acids. CDR3 amino acids: CATSGQGAGDTEAFF. The CDR3 bases are TGTGCCACCTCGGGACAGGGGGCTGGAGACACTGAAGCTTTCTTT.

The chain links TRBV18 to TRBJ2-7, with D perhaps TRBD1 (6 bases). Per the germline V gene, CDR1 is KGHSH and CDR2 is LQKENI. This CDR3 region has 14 residues. V was trimmed by 8 bases and J by 3 bases, leaving 17 bases between them. The CDR3 sequence: CASHTSTGNYEQYF. In nucleotides, the CDR3 is TGTGCCAGCCATACATCCACAGGGAACTACGAGCAGTACTTC.

This sequence joins TRBV6-7 and TRBJ1-1; D uncertain. TRBV6-7 has ORF status, its function being uncertain. The CDR3 contains 17 residues. V lost 2 bases to trimming and J lost 4 bases, with 20 bases between them. The CDR3 here is CASSYGSETPLGTEAFF. CDR3 in DNA: TGTGCCAGCAGTTACGGGTCGGAGACCCCTTTGGGCACTGAAGCTTTCTTT.

The gene calls are TRBV7-2 and TRBJ2-3; D is ambiguous. From germline, CDR1 is SGHTA and CDR2 FQGNSA. CDR3 size: 13 residues. V was pared by 5 bases and J by 4 bases, with 10 bases between. CDR3 DNA sequence: TGTGCCAGCAGCCTAGTGAGGTCAGATACGCAGTATTTT. Amino acid sequence: CASSLVRSDTQYF.

The table lists this clone with a few counts. The rearrangement links TRBV13 to TRBJ2-3, with TRBD2 matching over 10 bases. The CDR3 spans 16 residues. V lost 3 bases to trimming and J lost 4 bases; unmatched junction nucleotides: 7. Germline V CDR1 and CDR2: PRHDT, FYEKMQ (reference sequence). CDR3 loop: CASSLYLAGVSDTQYF. CDR3 DNA: TGTGCCAGCAGCTTGTATCTAGCGGGAGTGTCAGATACGCAGTATTTT. The complete variable domain, with remaining parts taken from reference TRBV13 and TRBJ2-3, reads AAGVIQSPRHLIKEKRETATLKCYPIPRHDTVYWYQQGPGQDPQFLISFYEKMQSDKGSIPDRFSAQQFSDYHSELNMSSLELGDSALYFCASSLYLAGVSDTQYFGPGTRLTVL.

The chain links TRBV3-1 (or the pseudogene TRBV3-2) to TRBJ2-7, with 7 bases that match TRBD2. Germline assignment: CDR1 LGHDT and CDR2 YNNKEL (reference sequence). The CDR3 consists of 13 residues. V lost 1 base and J lost 6; bases outside the gene matches: 3. The CDR3 DNA sequence: TGTGCCAGCAGCCAAGTTGGGGGGGGCGAGCAGTACTTC. Protein sequence: CASSQVGGGEQYF.

The J gene is TRBJ2-7, the V gene TRBV11-2, with a tentative D call TRBD1 (7 bases). The germline CDR1 and CDR2 sequences are SGHAT and FQNNGV. This CDR3 region has 15 residues. Trimming cost V 5 bases and J 2 bases, with 16 bases left between them. The CDR3 sequence: CASSPSGGLTYEQYF. In DNA form, the CDR3 reads TGTGCCAGCAGCCCCTCAGGGGGGCTAACCTACGAGCAGTACTTC.

The chain has TRBV9 and TRBJ2-1, with 9 bases fitting TRBD1. Per germline, CDR1 SGDLS and CDR2 YYNGEE. Losses at the gene ends were 0 bases for V and 9 bases for J; bases not matched to a gene: 7. CDR3 size: 15 residues. CDR3 protein: CASSVEQGAIGEQFF. In nucleotides, the CDR3 is TGTGCCAGCAGCGTAGAACAGGGGGCTATCGGTGAGCAGTTCTTC.

V is TRBV27 and J is TRBJ2-3, with 10 bases aligning to TRBD2. Per germline, CDR1 MNHEY and CDR2 SMNVEV (reference sequence). V trimming: 6 bases; J trimming: 2 bases; junction bases outside the gene matches: 5. This CDR3 region has 15 residues. The CDR3 bases are TGTGCCAGCAGCGAGAGCGGGAGGGTCACAGATACGCAGTATTTT. It encodes CASSESGRVTDTQYF.

In the case of this clone: This sample also contains other DNA sequences that code for the same CDR3. J is TRBJ1-4 and V is TRBV7-9, with a tentative D call TRBD1 (5 bases). The CDR3 spans 14 residues. Deletions cut 2 bases from V and 5 bases from J, with 9 bases between. From germline, CDR1 is SEHNR and CDR2 FQNEAQ (reference sequence). For the CDR3, the DNA is TGTGCCAGCAGCTTACGGCAGGGAAATGAAAAACTGTTTTTT. Translation gives CASSLRQGNEKLFF.